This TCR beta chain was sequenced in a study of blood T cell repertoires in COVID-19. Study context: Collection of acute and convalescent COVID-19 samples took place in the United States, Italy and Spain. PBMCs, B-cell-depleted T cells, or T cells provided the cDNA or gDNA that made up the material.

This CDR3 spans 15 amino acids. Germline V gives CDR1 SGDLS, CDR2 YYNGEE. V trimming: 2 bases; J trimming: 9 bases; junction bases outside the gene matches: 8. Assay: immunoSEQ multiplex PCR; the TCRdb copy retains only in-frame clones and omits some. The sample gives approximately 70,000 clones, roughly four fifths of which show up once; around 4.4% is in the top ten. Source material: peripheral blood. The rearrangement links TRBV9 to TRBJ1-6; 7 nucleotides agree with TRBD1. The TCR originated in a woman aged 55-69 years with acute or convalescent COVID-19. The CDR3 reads CASSVSEGGGSPLHF. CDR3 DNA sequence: TGTGCCAGCAGCGTCTCTGAAGGGGGCGGTTCACCCCTCCACTTT. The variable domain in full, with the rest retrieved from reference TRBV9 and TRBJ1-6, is DSGVTQTPKHLITATGQRVTLRCSPRSGDLSVYWYQQSLDQGLQFLIQYYNGEERAKGNILERFSAQQFPDLHSELNLSSLELGDSALYFCASSVSEGGGSPLHFGNGTRLTVT.